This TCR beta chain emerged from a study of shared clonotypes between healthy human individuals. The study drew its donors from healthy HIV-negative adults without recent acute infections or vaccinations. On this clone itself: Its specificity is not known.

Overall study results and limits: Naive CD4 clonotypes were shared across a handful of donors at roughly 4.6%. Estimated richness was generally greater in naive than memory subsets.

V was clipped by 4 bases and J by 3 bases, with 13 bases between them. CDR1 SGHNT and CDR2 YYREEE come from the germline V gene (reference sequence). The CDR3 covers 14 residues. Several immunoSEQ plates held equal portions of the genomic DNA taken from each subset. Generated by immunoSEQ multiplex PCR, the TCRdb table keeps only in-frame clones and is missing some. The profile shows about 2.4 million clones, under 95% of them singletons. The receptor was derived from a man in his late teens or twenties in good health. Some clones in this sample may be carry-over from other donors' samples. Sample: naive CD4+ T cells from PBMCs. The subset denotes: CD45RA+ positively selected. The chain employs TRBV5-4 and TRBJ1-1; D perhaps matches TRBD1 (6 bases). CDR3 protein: CASSSRGFYTEAFF. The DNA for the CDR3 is TGTGCCAGCAGCAGCAGGGGTTTTTACACTGAAGCTTTCTTT.